The clone carrying this TCR beta chain was counted at least ten times. Its antigen is currently unknown. The sample comes from a study of breast tumors, draining lymph nodes, adjacent tissues. General study results and limits: Tumor repertoires ranked between lymph nodes and nontumor tissue in diversity, with V and J gene preferences.

In TCRdb, the multiplex PCR reads were re-called with MiXCR into one record per CDR3 protein. Of 290,000 or so distinct CDR3 sequences in the sample, around 31% were seen once. CDR1 is SQVTM, CDR2 ANQGSEA, per germline. This CDR3 has 14 amino acids. The junction had 5 bases not matched to a gene; V was cut back by 7 bases and J by 2 bases. Samples came from axillary lymph nodes draining the breast cancer. The genes are TRBV29-1 and TRBJ2-3; TRBD2 agrees at 11 bases. The sample consisted of axillary lymph node tissue. The sequence was collected from a female donor with breast cancer. Some clones in this sample may be carry-over from other donors' samples. The CDR3 loop is CSAETSGDTDTQYF. The CDR3 nucleotides are TGCAGCGCCGAGACTAGCGGGGACACAGATACGCAGTATTTT.